This T cell receptor beta chain appears in the sequencing data of a study of CD8 T cells in Susac syndrome. At the level of the study: Patients with Susac syndrome had blood drawn and were at that point therapy-naive, on corticosteroids, or on intravenous immunoglobulin alone. Study-wide points: In Susac patients, clonal expansion was not detected in CD4+ cells.

The CDR3 contains 15 residues. Trimming left V 6 bases short and J 8 bases short, with 23 bases between. Germline assignment: CDR1 DFQATT and CDR2 SNEGSKA (reference sequence). A quantity of about 0.5 to 1 ug RNA underwent reverse transcription using random hexamers. Coverage of TCR beta CDR3 amplification by immunoSEQ multiplex PCR extended to 54 Vbeta and 13 Jbeta. TCRdb re-called the immunoSEQ multiplex PCR reads through MiXCR, storing one row per CDR3 protein. In the table there are about 210,000 distinct CDR3 sequences, less than 95% of which are singletons. FACS enriched CD8+ TEMRA cells, while bulk CD8+ and CD4+ were negatively isolated. This clonotype was recorded once. What it recognizes is unknown.

The chain joins TRBV20-1 to TRBJ2-1; D might be TRBD2 (7 bases). Material for sequencing was CD4+ T cells from PBMCs. The clonotype comes from a human donor with Susac syndrome. The CDR3 DNA is TGCAGTGCGAAGGTCGGTGGGGGGGCCCTCGATGAGCAGTTCTTC. It yields the protein CSAKVGGGALDEQFF.